This TCR beta chain comes out of a study of glioma-infiltrating T cells after dendritic cell vaccination. In the study overall: Monocyte-derived dendritic cells, cultured seven days with IL-4 and GM-CSF, were pulsed with autologous tumor lysate. Dendritic cell vaccine was injected intradermally three times, biweekly.

This clone showed up just a few times. The assay was immunoSEQ multiplex PCR, and TCRdb's table has in-frame clones only and misses some. The table records about 73,000 clones, about 80% of them present only once. Isocitrate dehydrogenase mutation was absent in all glioblastoma patients. Blood PBMC samples: pre-vaccination, two weeks post third vaccination, and at tumor progression. The CDR3 covers 13 residues. The V end was cut by 2 bases, the J end by 4 bases, with 9 bases between. Per germline, CDR1 SEHNR and CDR2 FQNEAQ (reference sequence). The origin of this receptor is a human donor with glioblastoma. The chain employs TRBV7-9 and TRBJ2-7; D is uncertain. The material was blood, obtained before dendritic cell vaccination. The CDR3 sequence: CASSLRREYEQYF. The DNA for the CDR3 is TGTGCCAGCAGCTTACGCCGCGAGTACGAGCAGTACTTC.